The 14 T cell receptor beta chains given below trace back to one sample, sequenced in a study of T cells in localized non-small cell lung cancer. Sequencing was performed with immunoSEQ multiplex PCR; in TCRdb, only in-frame clones are kept and a portion is missing. The sample has under 150,000 clones, more than 70% seen once. The source was peripheral blood, collected before any cancer treatment. These TCRs come from a female donor over 55 with stage I lung adenocarcinoma.

The chain joins TRBV9 to TRBJ2-2; 8 bases fit TRBD2. Germline V gene data show CDR1 as SGDLS and CDR2 as YYNGEE. V shed 5 bases and J 3 bases; nucleotides not matched to a gene: 6. The CDR3 is made up of 15 amino acids. CDR3 sequence (DNA): TGTGCCAGCAGGCCTAGCGGGCCCTACACCGGGGAGCTGTTTTTT. It specifies CASRPSGPYTGELFF.

The chain employs TRBV6-4 and TRBJ2-5; D is unresolved. Trimming removed 2 bases from V and 6 bases from J, with 10 bases in between. The CDR3 length is 13 residues. Germline V CDR1 and CDR2: MRHNA, SNTAGT. CDR3 nucleotide sequence: TGTGCCAGCAGTGACGGTCCCTACCAGACCCAGTACTTC. Amino acid sequence: CASSDGPYQTQYF.

The chain is built from TRBV6-1 and TRBJ1-5; 9 nucleotides line up with TRBD1. CDR1 and CDR2 from the germline V gene are MNHNS and SASEGT. The CDR3 is made up of 14 amino acids. Trimming removed 6 bases from V and 6 bases from J; junction bases left unmatched: 6. CDR3 sequence (DNA): TGTGCCAGCAGGGGACAGGGTCTAAGTCAGCCCCAGCATTTT. It translates to CASRGQGLSQPQHF.

The rearrangement joins TRBV15 to TRBJ2-1, with TRBD2 matching over 8 bases. V dropped 5 bases and J dropped 0; count of bases not matched to a gene: 18. The CDR3 contains 20 residues. Looked up from germline, CDR1 is LNHNV and CDR2 is YYDKDF (reference sequence). The CDR3 spells CATSEGRTTSGPSSYNEQFF. DNA for the CDR3: TGTGCCACCAGCGAAGGGCGTACTACTAGCGGACCGAGCTCCTACAATGAGCAGTTCTTC.

This clone occurred once. This chain connects TRBV5-1 to TRBJ1-4; a possible D gene is TRBD1 (5 bases). CDR3 length: 15 amino acids. Per the germline V gene, CDR1 is SGHRS and CDR2 is YFSETQ. With 4 bases removed from V and 0 bases from J, the gap between germline ends came to 10 bases. The CDR3: CASSRMGATNEKLFF. The CDR3, as DNA: TGCGCCAGCAGCCGAATGGGGGCAACTAATGAAAAACTGTTTTTT.

The J gene is TRBJ2-4, the V gene TRBV29-1, with TRBD1 as a possible D gene (5 bases). The CDR3 consists of 13 residues. Germline lookup yields CDR1 SQVTM and CDR2 ANQGSEA. Trimming took off 4 bases at V and 1 base at J, with 8 bases between the two ends. CDR3 amino acids: CSVGRVAKNIQYF. The CDR3 DNA is TGCAGCGTTGGCAGGGTGGCCAAAAACATTCAGTACTTC.

There are a few counts of this clone. V usage is TRBV2 and J usage is TRBJ1-5, with 7 nucleotides matching TRBD1. Losses at the gene ends were 6 bases for V and 9 bases for J; bases not matched to a gene: 11. Germline values: CDR1 SNHLY, CDR2 FYNNEI. CDR3 size: 14 residues. The CDR3 coding sequence is TGTGCCAGCAGCGAAAACCGGGACAGTGTGCCCCAGCATTTT. Residues: CASSENRDSVPQHF.

The chain has TRBV29-1 and TRBJ2-1, with 9 bases that match TRBD2. The CDR3 totals 13 residues. Germline CDR1 is SQVTM and CDR2 is ANQGSEA. Trimming cost V 6 bases and J 8 bases; bases outside gene matches: 8. The CDR3 reads CSVREGLFDEQFF. The CDR3 DNA sequence: TGCAGCGTGCGGGAGGGCCTATTTGATGAGCAGTTCTTC.

This clone was seen a single time. The V call is TRBV27, the J call TRBJ2-1, with D uncertain. The germline CDR1 and CDR2 sequences are MNHEY and SMNVEV (reference sequence). Trimming took off 1 base at V and 5 bases at J, with 6 bases between the two ends. This CDR3 region has 13 residues. The DNA for the CDR3 is TGTGCCAGCAGTTTATTTGGCCACAATGAGCAGTTCTTC. This sequence encodes CASSLFGHNEQFF.

The chain uses TRBV5-4 and TRBJ2-5, with D unclear. The CDR3 has 15 amino acids. Germline V gene data show CDR1 as SGHNT and CDR2 as YYREEE (reference sequence). The germline V and J ends were trimmed by 1 base and 4 bases, with 14 bases remaining between them. CDR3 protein: CASSLPNTGTETQYF. The CDR3 DNA reads as TGTGCCAGCAGCTTGCCTAACACTGGAACAGAGACCCAGTACTTC.

The chain employs TRBV19 and TRBJ1-5; D unresolved. This CDR3 is 14 amino acids long. Trimming removed 3 bases from V and 5 bases from J, with 11 bases in between. Germline CDR1 is LNHDA and CDR2 is SQIVND (reference sequence). The CDR3 here is CASSISSLHQPQHF. The CDR3 nucleotides read TGTGCCAGTAGTATCAGTTCCCTCCATCAGCCCCAGCATTTT.

This rearrangement joins TRBV15 to TRBJ2-7; 13 nucleotides match TRBD2. The CDR3 is 15 residues long. The trim removed 5 bases at V and 3 bases at J, leaving 4 bases unmatched. The germline CDR1 and CDR2 sequences are LNHNV and YYDKDF (reference sequence). The CDR3 DNA is TGTGCCACCAGCCCTCGACTAGCGGGAGGCTACGAGCAGTACTTC. This codes for CATSPRLAGGYEQYF.

The rearrangement uses TRBV7-3 and TRBJ1-5; no definite D call. The CDR3 totals 14 residues. The germline V and J ends were trimmed by 1 base and 11 bases, with 15 bases remaining between them. Germline-derived CDR1 and CDR2 are SGHTA and FQGTGA. The DNA for the CDR3 is TGTGCCAGCAGCTTAAGGGCCCTCGGGGAGTCCCAGCATTTT. It codes for CASSLRALGESQHF.

The chain combines TRBV2 with TRBJ2-2; D is unresolved. Per germline, CDR1 SNHLY and CDR2 FYNNEI. CDR3 length: 12 residues. The V gene lost 6 bases and the J gene lost 5 bases, with 7 bases spanning the gap. CDR3 nucleotides: TGTGCCAGCAGCCACAGAACCGGGGAGCTGTTTTTT. Translating gives CASSHRTGELFF.